This is a list of T cell receptor beta chains from one sample in a study of human T cells and chemical hapten exposure. TCRdb recomputed calls from the RACE reads with MiXCR, one row per CDR3 protein. Of 50,000 to 75,000 distinct CDR3 sequences in the sample, 11% were seen once. Sequenced material: whole blood, taken in connection with sensitization to the hapten diphenylcyclopropenone (DPC). Receptors originate from a woman in her twenties or thirties with alopecia areata. Some clones in this sample may be carry-over from other donors' samples. The CDR3 runs from the conserved cysteine through the conserved F or W. The D gene is left open where the match is weak. Where a row states a size, it is once, few, many or the class of an expanded clone; other rows omit it.

V gene,clone size,J gene,D gene,CDR3 protein,CDR3 DNA
TRBV20-1,-,TRBJ1-2,TRBD1,CSAYGATGGYGYTF,TGCAGTGCTTATGGCGCGACAGGGGGCTATGGCTACACCTTC
TRBV11-2,many,TRBJ2-2,-,CASSLDSGVAGELFF,TGTGCCAGCAGCTTAGATTCAGGCGTCGCGGGGGAGCTGTTTTTT
TRBV7-2,many,TRBJ1-1,-,CASSLTPNTEAFF,TGTGCCAGCAGCTTAACACCGAACACTGAAGCTTTCTTT
TRBV7-9,-,TRBJ2-1,-,CASSSGTFNNEQFF,TGTGCCAGCAGCTCAGGGACATTCAACAATGAGCAGTTCTTC
TRBV18,many,TRBJ1-1,-,CASSPVTGRNTEAFF,TGTGCCAGCTCACCAGTTACAGGCCGAAACACTGAAGCTTTCTTT
TRBV7-9,few,TRBJ1-1,-,CASSLAGWRDTEAFF,TGTGCCAGCAGCTTAGCAGGGTGGAGGGACACTGAAGCTTTCTTT
TRBV5-1,few,TRBJ1-1,-,CASKEEQHTEAFF,TGCGCCAGCAAGGAGGAACAGCACACTGAAGCTTTCTTT
TRBV4-2,-,TRBJ2-2,-,CASSPRGTGELFF,TGTGCCAGCAGCCCAAGGGGAACCGGGGAGCTGTTTTTT
TRBV5-1,-,TRBJ2-3,-,CASSLGTATDTQYF,TGCGCCAGCAGCTTGGGAACAGCAACAGATACGCAGTATTTT
TRBV10-1,many,TRBJ2-7,-,CASSDSPGSEQYF,TGCGCCAGCAGTGACTCTCCCGGGTCCGAGCAGTACTTC
TRBV29-1,few,TRBJ2-1,-,CSVGLYNNEQFF,TGCAGCGTTGGACTGTACAACAATGAGCAGTTCTTC
TRBV27,few,TRBJ2-2,-,CASSPRAPRANTGELFF,TGTGCCAGCAGTCCCAGGGCCCCACGGGCGAACACCGGGGAGCTGTTTTTT
TRBV6-2/TRBV6-3,-,TRBJ2-3,TRBD2,CASRNSGGAGSDTQYF,TGTGCCAGCAGAAATAGCGGGGGGGCCGGGTCAGATACGCAGTATTTT
TRBV7-9,-,TRBJ1-4,TRBD1,CASSSRGQDEKLFF,TGTGCCAGCAGCTCCAGGGGGCAGGATGAAAAACTGTTTTTT
TRBV19,-,TRBJ1-5,-,CASSIGTASNQPQHF,TGTGCCAGTAGTATAGGGACGGCCAGCAATCAGCCCCAGCATTTT
TRBV7-9,few,TRBJ2-5,-,CASSPGAGQETQYF,TGTGCCAGCAGCCCGGGGGCAGGGCAAGAGACCCAGTACTTC
TRBV5-4,many,TRBJ2-2,-,CASSSGTPPGGELFF,TGTGCCAGCAGCTCCGGGACCCCGCCGGGCGGGGAGCTGTTTTTT
TRBV3-1,-,TRBJ1-1,-,CASSQETGEAFF,TGTGCCAGCAGCCAAGAAACGGGTGAAGCTTTCTTT
TRBV7-2,few,TRBJ2-7,-,CASSLLPIYEQYF,TGTGCCAGCAGCCTCCTCCCTATATACGAGCAGTACTTC
TRBV10-1,-,TRBJ2-2,TRBD1,CASGQGANTGELFF,TGCGCCAGCGGACAGGGCGCGAACACCGGGGAGCTGTTTTTT
TRBV4-3,many,TRBJ2-1,-,CASSQVHYNEQFF,TGCGCCAGCAGCCAAGTCCATTACAATGAGCAGTTCTTC
TRBV6-2/TRBV6-3,-,TRBJ1-1,-,CATGRGANTEAFF,TGTGCCACCGGACGGGGAGCGAACACTGAAGCTTTCTTT
TRBV6-5,many,TRBJ1-1,-,CASSPMLNTEAFF,TGTGCCAGCAGTCCAATGTTGAACACTGAAGCTTTCTTT
TRBV12-3/TRBV12-4,few,TRBJ1-5,-,CASSLLRDGRSAQHF,TGTGCCAGCAGTTTACTCCGGGACGGGCGTTCGGCCCAGCATTTT
TRBV11-2,-,TRBJ2-5,TRBD2,CASSLDPLAVQETQYF,TGTGCCAGCAGCTTAGATCCCCTAGCGGTACAAGAGACCCAGTACTTC
TRBV5-1,many,TRBJ2-3,-,CASSLDRLTQYF,TGCGCCAGCAGCTTGGACCGTTTGACGCAGTATTTT
TRBV11-2,few,TRBJ2-2,-,CASSLGENTGELFF,TGTGCCAGCAGCCTTGGTGAGAACACCGGGGAGCTGTTTTTT
TRBV7-6,-,TRBJ2-7,-,CASSPRMGQVYYEQYF,TGTGCCAGCAGCCCCCGGATGGGGCAGGTCTACTACGAGCAGTACTTC
TRBV6-9,few,TRBJ2-1,-,CASSNIWFARTTFNEQFF,TGTGCCAGCAGTAATATTTGGTTTGCGAGGACTACCTTCAATGAGCAGTTCTTC
TRBV3-1,few,TRBJ1-1,-,CASSPGVPEAFF,TGTGCCAGCAGCCCAGGGGTACCTGAAGCTTTCTTT
TRBV7-3,few,TRBJ2-4,-,CANRGLAKNIQYF,TGTGCCAACCGTGGCCTAGCCAAAAACATTCAGTACTTC
TRBV9,many,TRBJ1-5,TRBD1,CASSVGTGRQPQHF,TGTGCCAGCAGCGTAGGGACAGGAAGACAGCCCCAGCATTTT
TRBV7-9,many,TRBJ2-3,-,CASSLYRATDTQYF,TGTGCCAGCAGCTTATACAGGGCTACAGATACGCAGTATTTT
TRBV14,-,TRBJ2-1,-,CASSQVLGRSSYNEQFF,TGTGCCAGCAGCCAAGTACTGGGAAGGAGCTCCTACAATGAGCAGTTCTTC
TRBV11-2,few,TRBJ1-5,-,CASGESRRQPQHF,TGTGCCAGCGGGGAAAGTAGGCGGCAGCCCCAGCATTTT
TRBV20-1,many,TRBJ1-3,-,CSASGARGASGNTIYF,TGCAGTGCGAGCGGGGCCCGGGGCGCCTCTGGAAACACCATATATTTT
TRBV10-3,few,TRBJ1-6,-,CAIAGPNNSPLHF,TGTGCCATCGCGGGACCCAATAATTCACCCCTCCACTTT
TRBV4-1,many,TRBJ1-2,TRBD1,CASSHPFEGQGGYGYTF,TGCGCCAGCAGCCACCCTTTCGAGGGACAGGGGGGCTATGGCTACACCTTC
TRBV4-3,many,TRBJ1-1,-,CASSQDRLGNTEAFF,TGCGCCAGCAGCCAAGATCGGCTAGGTAACACTGAAGCTTTCTTT
TRBV3-1,few,TRBJ1-2,TRBD1,CASSQDRTGRDDYGYTF,TGTGCCAGCAGCCAAGATAGGACAGGGAGAGACGACTATGGCTACACCTTC
TRBV28,-,TRBJ1-6,TRBD1,CASSSPGGNRNSPLHF,TGTGCCAGCAGTTCCCCAGGGGGCAATAGAAATTCACCCCTCCACTTT
TRBV27,-,TRBJ1-1,-,CASSRNREGLKLSLAFF,-